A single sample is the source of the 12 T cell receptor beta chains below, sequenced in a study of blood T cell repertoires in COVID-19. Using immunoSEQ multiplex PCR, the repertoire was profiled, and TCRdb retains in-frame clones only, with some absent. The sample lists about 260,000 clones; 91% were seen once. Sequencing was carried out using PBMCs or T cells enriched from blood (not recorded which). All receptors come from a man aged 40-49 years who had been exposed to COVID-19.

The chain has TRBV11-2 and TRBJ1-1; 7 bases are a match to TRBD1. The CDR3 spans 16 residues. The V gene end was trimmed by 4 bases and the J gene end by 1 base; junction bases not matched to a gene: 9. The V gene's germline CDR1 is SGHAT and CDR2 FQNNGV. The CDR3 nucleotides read TGTGCCAGCAGCTGGGGACAGAACGTCGGGAACACTGAAGCTTTCTTT. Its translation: CASSWGQNVGNTEAFF. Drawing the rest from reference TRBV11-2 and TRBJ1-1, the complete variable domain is EAGVAQSPRYKIIEKRQSVAFWCNPISGHATLYWYQQILGQGPKLLIQFQNNGVVDDSQLPKDRFSAERLKGVDSTLKIQPAKLEDSAVYLCASSWGQNVGNTEAFFGQGTRLTVV.

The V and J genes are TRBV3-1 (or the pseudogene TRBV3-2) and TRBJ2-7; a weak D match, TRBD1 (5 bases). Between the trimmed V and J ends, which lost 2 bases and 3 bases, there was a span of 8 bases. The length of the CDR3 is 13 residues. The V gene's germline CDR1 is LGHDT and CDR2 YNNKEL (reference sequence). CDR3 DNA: TGTGCCAGCAGCCAACAGGGTAGCTACGAGCAGTACTTC. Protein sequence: CASSQQGSYEQYF.

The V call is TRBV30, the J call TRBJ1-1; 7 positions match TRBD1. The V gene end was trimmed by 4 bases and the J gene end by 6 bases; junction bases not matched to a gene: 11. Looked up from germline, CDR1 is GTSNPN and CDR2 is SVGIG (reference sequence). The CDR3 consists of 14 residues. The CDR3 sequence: CAWTVTGVTAEAFF. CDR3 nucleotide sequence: TGTGCCTGGACCGTAACAGGGGTCACGGCTGAAGCTTTCTTT.

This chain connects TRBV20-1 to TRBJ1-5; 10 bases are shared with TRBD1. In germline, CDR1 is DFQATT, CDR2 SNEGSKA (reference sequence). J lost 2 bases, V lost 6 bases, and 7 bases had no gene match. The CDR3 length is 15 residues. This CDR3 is CSASTGTGGNQPQHF. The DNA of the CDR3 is TGCAGTGCCAGTACCGGGACAGGGGGCAATCAGCCCCAGCATTTT.

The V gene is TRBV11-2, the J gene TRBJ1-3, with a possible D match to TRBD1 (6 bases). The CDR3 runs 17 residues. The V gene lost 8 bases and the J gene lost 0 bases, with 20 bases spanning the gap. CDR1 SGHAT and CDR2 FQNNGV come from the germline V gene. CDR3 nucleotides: TGTGCCAGCCTTAAAATCGGACAGAAAAGCTCTGGAAACACCATATATTTT. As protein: CASLKIGQKSSGNTIYF.

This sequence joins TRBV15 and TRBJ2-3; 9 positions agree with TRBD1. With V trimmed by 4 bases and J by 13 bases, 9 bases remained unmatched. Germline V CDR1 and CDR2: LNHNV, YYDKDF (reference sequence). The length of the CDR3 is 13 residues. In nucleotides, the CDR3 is TGTGCCACCAGCAAGGATATGGGACAGGGAGAGTATTTT. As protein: CATSKDMGQGEYF. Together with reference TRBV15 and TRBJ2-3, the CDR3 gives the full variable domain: DAMVIQNPRYQVTQFGKPVTLSCSQTLNHNVMYWYQQKSSQAPKLLFHYYDKDFNNEADTPDNFQSRRPNTSFCFLDIRSPGLGDTAMYLCATSKDMGQGEYFGPGTRLTVL.

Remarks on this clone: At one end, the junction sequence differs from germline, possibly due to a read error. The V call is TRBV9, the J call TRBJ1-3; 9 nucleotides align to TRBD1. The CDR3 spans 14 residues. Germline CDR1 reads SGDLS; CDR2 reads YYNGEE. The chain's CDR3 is CASSVDWTGEILDF. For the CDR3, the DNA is TGTGCCAGCAGCGTAGATTGGACAGGGGAAATCCTCGATTTT.

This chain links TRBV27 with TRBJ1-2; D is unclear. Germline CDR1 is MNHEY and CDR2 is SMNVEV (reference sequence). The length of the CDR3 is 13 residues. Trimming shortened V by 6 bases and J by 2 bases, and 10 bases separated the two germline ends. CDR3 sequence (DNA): TGTGCCAGCAGCACCCTTCGGAACTATGGCTACACCTTC. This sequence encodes CASSTLRNYGYTF.

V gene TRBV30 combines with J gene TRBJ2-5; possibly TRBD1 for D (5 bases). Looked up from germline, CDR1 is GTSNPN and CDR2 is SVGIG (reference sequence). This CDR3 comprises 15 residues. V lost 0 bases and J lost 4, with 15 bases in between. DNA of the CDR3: TGTGCCTGGAGTGTACAGCAGGGCCGGAGAGAGACCCAGTACTTC. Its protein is CAWSVQQGRRETQYF.

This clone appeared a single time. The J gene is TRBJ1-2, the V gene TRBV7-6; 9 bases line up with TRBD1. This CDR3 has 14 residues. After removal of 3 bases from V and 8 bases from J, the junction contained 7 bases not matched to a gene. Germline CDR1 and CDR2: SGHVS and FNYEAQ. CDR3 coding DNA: TGTGCCAGCAGCTTGACCGGGACAGGGAGCGGCTACACCTTC. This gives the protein CASSLTGTGSGYTF.

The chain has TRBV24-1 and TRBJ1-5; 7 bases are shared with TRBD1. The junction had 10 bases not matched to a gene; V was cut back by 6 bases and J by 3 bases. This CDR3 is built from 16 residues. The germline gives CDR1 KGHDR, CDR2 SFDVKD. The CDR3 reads CATSQSAGGHNQPQHF. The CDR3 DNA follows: TGTGCCACCAGTCAGTCGGCAGGGGGTCACAATCAGCCCCAGCATTTT.

The CDR3, as DNA: TGTGCCTGGACTGACCGGGACAGGGACGGTTACGAGCAGTACTTC. It codes for CAWTDRDRDGYEQYF. The chain links TRBV30 to TRBJ2-7; 9 positions agree with TRBD1. Unmatched junction bases numbered 11, after V lost 4 bases and J lost 4 bases. The germline V gene has CDR1 GTSNPN and CDR2 SVGIG (reference sequence). The CDR3 is 15 amino acids.